This T cell receptor beta chain was sequenced during a study of shared clonotypes between healthy human individuals. Findings of the study overall: Rarefaction gave evidence that sorted-subset sequencing remained incomplete despite large depth. Shared clonotypes: roughly 5% naive CD4, around 4% naive CD8, 2% to 2.5% memory CD4, under 0.5% memory CD8.

The table came from immunoSEQ multiplex PCR; TCRdb's copy has only in-frame clones and leaves some out. The sample consists of 2.5 million or so clones, just over 90% of them appearing once. CDR3 length equals 15 residues. Germline V CDR1 and CDR2: SGHTA, FQGNSA. V was clipped by 1 base and J by 10 bases, with 14 bases between them. This clone was recorded once. No antigen is known for it. Caucasian adults living in Nashville, Tennessee, provided all samples. The chain joins TRBV7-2 to TRBJ1-6; tentative D call: TRBD1 (5 bases). The sequence was obtained from a man aged 18 to 30 in good health. Specimen: naive CD4+ T cells sorted from blood. Subset: CD45RA+ positively selected. The CDR3 coding sequence is TGTGCCAGCAGCTTAGTAACAGGCGCCAGCTCACCCCTCCACTTT. Its translation is CASSLVTGASSPLHF.